These 22 T cell receptor beta chains originate from one sample sequenced in a study of T-cell memory formation after mild COVID-19. TCRdb passed the 5' RACE reads through MiXCR, listing each CDR3 protein once. The profile shows about 430,000 distinct CDR3 sequences, 15% to 20% of them singletons. What was sequenced was PBMCs or a T cell subset sorted from them (not recorded which). These TCRs come from a man in his late teens or twenties who had mild COVID-19 (a few samples of this study predate the infection). Cell type and time point are not known.

There are many counts of this clonotype. The chain couples TRBV19 to TRBJ2-2; 7 nucleotides align to TRBD1. Germline V gene sequence: CDR1 LNHDA, CDR2 SQIVND (reference sequence). The CDR3 has 14 residues. After removal of 5 bases from V and 6 bases from J, the junction contained 6 bases not matched to a gene. The CDR3 DNA follows: TGTGCCAGTAGTGTTGGTCAGGGGGCCGGGGAGCTGTTTTTT. As protein: CASSVGQGAGELFF.

This clonotype has only a few counts. J is TRBJ1-1 and V is TRBV6-6; tentative D call: TRBD1 (5 bases). This CDR3 region has 14 residues. In germline, CDR1 is MNHNY, CDR2 SVGAGI (reference sequence). Trimming took 2 bases from V and 5 from J, leaving 12 bases between them. The CDR3 DNA reads as TGTGCCAGCAGTTACGGGACGGCGCGGACTGAAGCTTTCTTT. Its protein product is CASSYGTARTEAFF.

V usage is TRBV2 and J usage is TRBJ1-1; 7 bases are shared with TRBD1. The length of the CDR3 is 14 residues. J was trimmed by 2 bases and V by 7 bases; bases with no gene match: 7. Germline CDR1 and CDR2: SNHLY and FYNNEI. The CDR3 DNA reads as TGTGCCAGCACTCTAGGGGACAGTAACACTGAAGCTTTCTTT. Its protein product is CASTLGDSNTEAFF.

This clonotype was found a few times. The rearrangement joins TRBV5-5 to TRBJ2-1; TRBD2 is a possible D gene (5 bases). This CDR3 is built from 17 residues. V was clipped by 1 base and J by 0 bases, with 14 bases between them. Germline assignment: CDR1 SGHKS and CDR2 YYEKEE (reference sequence). The CDR3: CASSLSTDLSSYNEQFF. CDR3 bases: TGTGCCAGCAGCTTGTCCACGGACTTAAGCTCCTACAATGAGCAGTTCTTC.

This chain's CDR3 is CASIAGGQAGELFF. The CDR3 region has the DNA TGTGCCAGCATAGCGGGGGGCCAGGCCGGGGAGCTGTTTTTT. This chain connects TRBV6-5 to TRBJ2-2, with TRBD2 matching over 10 bases. The CDR3 covers 14 residues. The germline CDR1 and CDR2 sequences are MNHEY and SVGAGI. The V segment lost 7 bases and the J segment 6 bases; nucleotides outside the gene matches: 5.

In its sample, this clonotype was seen many times. This chain links TRBV5-1 with TRBJ2-2; D is undetermined. CDR3 length equals 15 residues. Germline V lookup: CDR1 SGHRS, CDR2 YFSETQ. Trimming shortened V by 0 bases and J by 0 bases, and 6 bases separated the two germline ends. In DNA, the CDR3 is TGCGCCAGCAGCTTGGGGGTCACGAACACCGGGGAGCTGTTTTTT. Translating gives CASSLGVTNTGELFF.

This chain uses TRBV24-1 with TRBJ2-7; 8 bases map to TRBD2. This CDR3 has 13 residues. Germline assignment: CDR1 KGHDR and CDR2 SFDVKD. V dropped 3 bases and J dropped 7; count of bases not matched to a gene: 4. The CDR3: CATSDRASGEQYV. CDR3 sequence (DNA): TGTGCCACCAGTGATCGGGCTAGCGGGGAGCAGTACGTC.

The chain has TRBV5-1 and TRBJ2-4, with 9 positions matching TRBD2. V was clipped by 4 bases and J by 5 bases; unmatched bases: 7. The CDR3 covers 15 residues. Germline CDR1 reads SGHRS; CDR2 reads YFSETQ. The DNA for the CDR3 is TGCGCCAGCAGCGGGGGACTAGCCGGCGAAAACATTCAGTACTTC. As protein: CASSGGLAGENIQYF.

The chain carries TRBV7-9 and TRBJ2-7; TRBD1 matches at 7 bases. With V trimmed by 5 bases and J by 2 bases, 3 bases remained unmatched. The CDR3 is 13 amino acids. In germline, CDR1 is SEHNR, CDR2 FQNEAQ (reference sequence). This CDR3 reads CASSPTGAYEQYV. CDR3 DNA sequence: TGTGCCAGCAGCCCTACAGGGGCCTACGAGCAGTACGTC.

This clonotype was recorded at least ten times. This rearrangement joins TRBV5-1 to TRBJ2-5; maybe TRBD1 (5 bases). The germline CDR1 and CDR2 sequences are SGHRS and YFSETQ. The CDR3 runs to 14 residues. Trimming pared 1 base from V and 5 bases from J, leaving 12 bases between. CDR3 region: CASSLSPGPETQYF. The CDR3 DNA sequence: TGCGCCAGCAGCTTGTCCCCAGGGCCCGAGACCCAGTACTTC.

V and J are TRBV28 and TRBJ2-7, with 11 positions matching TRBD1. Trimming at V came to 5 bases and at J to 1 base, leaving 4 bases not matched to a gene. Germline-derived CDR1 and CDR2 are MDHEN and SYDVKM. The CDR3 is 15 residues long. The chain's CDR3 is CASSTRDRGSYEQYV. In DNA, the CDR3 is TGTGCCAGCAGTACCCGGGACAGGGGGTCCTACGAGCAGTACGTC.

This clonotype occurred many times. This sequence joins TRBV5-6 and TRBJ2-3; D is unclear. Per the germline V gene, CDR1 is SGHDT and CDR2 is YYEEEE. The length of the CDR3 is 15 residues. Trimming took off 0 bases at V and 4 bases at J, with 12 bases between the two ends. The CDR3 DNA reads as TGTGCCAGCAGCTTGGGGCTTCGGCTGGCAGATACGCAGTATTTT. Residues: CASSLGLRLADTQYF.

This clonotype has more than one count but fewer than ten. The V and J genes are TRBV6-1 and TRBJ1-4; D gene uncertain. With 0 bases removed from V and 2 bases from J, the gap between germline ends came to 10 bases. The CDR3 sequence is 16 residues long. The germline gives CDR1 MNHNS, CDR2 SASEGT. Here the CDR3 reads CASSEALGGTNEKLFF. The CDR3 region has the DNA TGTGCCAGCAGTGAAGCGCTCGGAGGGACTAATGAAAAACTGTTTTTT.

This clonotype was seen more than once but under ten times. The rearrangement uses TRBV19 and TRBJ2-2; perhaps TRBD1 as D (5 bases). Between the trimmed V and J ends, which lost 3 bases and 4 bases, there was a span of 12 bases. The CDR3 has 15 amino acids. Germline V gene lookup returns CDR1 LNHDA and CDR2 SQIVND (reference sequence). The CDR3 DNA follows: TGTGCCAGTAGTATTCCTGACAGATTCACCGGGGAGCTGTTTTTT. Translated, it gives CASSIPDRFTGELFF.

This chain links TRBV7-2 with TRBJ2-1, with a weak D call TRBD2 (5 bases). CDR3 length equals 16 residues. The V end lost 6 bases, the J end lost 1 base, and 16 bases lay between the germline ends. CDR1 is SGHTA and CDR2 is FQGNSA in the germline V gene. CDR3 residues: CASSFRVGVSYNEQFF. CDR3 bases: TGTGCCAGCAGTTTTAGGGTCGGGGTGTCCTACAATGAGCAGTTCTTC.

Regarding this clonotype: Compared with germline, one end of the junction differs, possibly owing to a read error. The rearrangement joins TRBV7-2 to TRBJ2-2; D unresolved. Germline CDR1 reads SGHTA; CDR2 reads FQGNSA. This CDR3 is built from 12 residues. In DNA form, the CDR3 reads TGTGCCAGCATCTTAATTGGCGGGGAGCTGTTTTTT. Protein sequence: CASILIGGELFF.

The rearrangement joins TRBV7-2 to TRBJ1-1; the D is unclear. CDR3 length equals 16 residues. Trimming removed 3 bases at V and 0 bases at J, with 14 bases between. The germline CDR1 and CDR2 sequences are SGHTA and FQGNSA. In nucleotides, the CDR3 is TGTGCCAGCAGCTTTTACAGTAGACCTCTGAACACTGAAGCTTTCTTT. This sequence encodes CASSFYSRPLNTEAFF.

The chain employs TRBV20-1 and TRBJ2-1; D not resolved. The V gene lost 2 bases and the J gene lost 7 bases, with 9 bases spanning the gap. The CDR3 consists of 12 residues. Germline loops: CDR1 DFQATT, CDR2 SNEGSKA (reference sequence). CDR3 nucleotide sequence: TGCAGTGCTAGACCAGACGGGAATGAGCAGTTCTTC. This sequence encodes CSARPDGNEQFF.

This sequence joins TRBV7-2 and TRBJ2-3, with 8 nucleotides matching TRBD2. Germline V gene sequence: CDR1 SGHTA, CDR2 FQGNSA. The V and J ends lost 6 bases and 0 bases, in that order; junction bases with no gene match: 8. The CDR3 has 16 residues. CDR3 loop: CASSSGSSGSTDTQYF. As DNA, the CDR3 is TGTGCCAGCAGTTCCGGTTCTAGCGGGAGCACAGATACGCAGTATTTT.

This clonotype occurred a few times. V is TRBV3-1 and J is TRBJ2-4; the D is unclear. In germline, CDR1 is LGHDT, CDR2 YNNKEL (reference sequence). Between the trimmed V and J ends, which lost 3 bases and 3 bases, there was a span of 15 bases. The CDR3 consists of 16 residues. The DNA for the CDR3 is TGTGCCAGCAGCCAGCGTCCCGGACGGTACAAAAACATTCAGTACTTC. Protein product: CASSQRPGRYKNIQYF.

The CDR3 DNA is TGTGCCATCGCGGTAGGGACTAGCGGTACCAAAGAGACCCAGTACTTC. Residues: CAIAVGTSGTKETQYF. The chain carries TRBV10-3 and TRBJ2-5; 11 nucleotides line up with TRBD2. V dropped 8 bases and J dropped 3; count of bases not matched to a gene: 11. The CDR3 has 16 amino acids. Germline assignment: CDR1 ENHRY and CDR2 SYGVKD.

This clonotype was counted many times. The rearrangement joins TRBV4-3 to TRBJ1-1; D is undetermined. Germline CDR1 and CDR2: LGHNA and YSLEER. Trimming left V 4 bases short and J 6 bases short, with 15 bases between. This CDR3 comprises 14 residues. Here the CDR3 reads CASSLTLGSSEAFF. Here the CDR3 DNA reads TGCGCCAGCAGCCTAACCCTGGGATCCTCTGAAGCTTTCTTT.